This T cell receptor (beta chain) was found in a study of OX40 agonist ivuxolimab in advanced cancers. A remark on this clone: Its antigen is not known.

A history of autoimmune disease or systemic immunosuppression excluded patients. The CDR3 consists of 18 residues. With 1 base removed from V and 8 bases from J, the gap between germline ends came to 26 bases. Germline assignment: CDR1 SGHAT and CDR2 FQNNGV. Notes on the study in general: Expanded clones were, on average, more numerous in CD8+ T cells than in CD4+. Some of the nonresponding patients also showed low levels of normalized T-cell clonal expansion. Antigens targeted by the expanded peripheral T cells were not determined.

The data were produced by immunoSEQ multiplex PCR, yet TCRdb's version contains in-frame clones alone and is incomplete. Found here are tens of thousands of clones, 84% of them singletons; the top ten hold roughly 0.6%. The chain carries TRBV11-2 and TRBJ1-1; D is possibly TRBD1 (6 bases). The sequence derives from an adult with an advanced solid tumor such as melanoma, head and neck, liver or kidney cancer. The sequenced sample was CD4+ or CD8+ T cells sorted from blood, obtained in a trial of the OX40 agonist ivuxolimab. The CDR3 sequence is CASSLVLGARAVEREAFF. DNA of the CDR3: TGTGCCAGCAGCTTAGTTCTGGGGGCCAGGGCGGTCGAAAGGGAAGCTTTCTTT. Full variable domain (rest looked up from reference TRBV11-2 and TRBJ1-1): EAGVAQSPRYKIIEKRQSVAFWCNPISGHATLYWYQQILGQGPKLLIQFQNNGVVDDSQLPKDRFSAERLKGVDSTLKIQPAKLEDSAVYLCASSLVLGARAVEREAFFGQGTRLTVV.